The 26 T cell receptor beta chains given below trace back to one sample, sequenced in a study of breast tumors, draining lymph nodes, adjacent tissues. TCRdb re-derived calls from the multiplex PCR reads in MiXCR, one entry per CDR3 protein. The sample yields about 300,000 distinct CDR3 sequences, 30% to 35% seen once. The lymph nodes were axillary draining lymph nodes from breast cancer patients. Sample: axillary lymph node tissue. These receptors originate from a female donor with breast cancer. Some clones in this sample may be carry-over from other donors' samples.

In this sample, this clonotype turned up many times. This rearrangement joins TRBV19 to TRBJ2-7; 7 bases are shared with TRBD2. Germline trimming cut 4 bases from V and 5 bases from J; bases unmatched to any gene: 8. This CDR3 has 14 residues. Germline CDR1 is LNHDA and CDR2 is SQIVND (reference sequence). CDR3 DNA: TGTGCCAGTAGTAGGGAGGGAATCCCCCACGAGCAGTACTTC. This sequence encodes CASSREGIPHEQYF.

This clonotype has a count of ten or more. The V call is TRBV7-9, the J call TRBJ2-3; a weak D match, TRBD2 (6 bases). There are 17 residues in the CDR3. The V gene lost 4 bases and the J gene lost 0 bases, with 17 bases spanning the gap. Germline assignment: CDR1 SEHNR and CDR2 FQNEAQ (reference sequence). The CDR3 protein is CASSYLTSGSSTDTQYF. DNA of the CDR3: TGTGCCAGCAGCTACCTGACTTCCGGGAGCAGCACAGATACGCAGTATTTT.

The genes are TRBV3-1 and TRBJ2-2; 15 bases agree with TRBD2. Trimming removed 1 base from V and 5 bases from J; junction bases left unmatched: 2. The CDR3 extends over 17 amino acids. Germline values: CDR1 LGHDT, CDR2 YNNKEL (reference sequence). CDR3 sequence: CASSQGTSGRGTGELFF. The CDR3, as DNA: TGTGCCAGCAGCCAAGGGACTAGCGGGAGGGGTACCGGGGAGCTGTTTTTT.

This clonotype was counted only a few times. It may be a read error: a sequence one base away is much more abundant. CDR3 nucleotide sequence: TGCAGTGCTCCAGGGCTCGGAAACACCACATATTTT. Translated, it gives CSAPGLGNTTYF. The chain carries TRBV20-1 and TRBJ1-3, with D perhaps TRBD1 (5 bases). The CDR3 length is 12 residues. Germline V CDR1 and CDR2: DFQATT, SNEGSKA (reference sequence).

This chain uses TRBV6-6 with TRBJ1-5; no definite D call. V was pared by 4 bases and J by 5 bases, with 15 bases between. This CDR3 region has 15 residues. Per the germline V gene, CDR1 is MNHNY and CDR2 is SVGAGI (reference sequence). CDR3 sequence reads: CASSSEGFGDQPQHF. CDR3 nucleotides: TGTGCCAGCAGTTCCGAGGGTTTCGGGGATCAGCCCCAGCATTTT.

A few counts support this clonotype. This sequence may be a read error, since a much larger clone differs from it by one base. Because it lacks the conserved phenylalanine or tryptophan at the end, this CDR3 is likely a read error. The chain is built from TRBV9 and TRBJ2-1, with 9 bases identical to TRBD1. CDR1 is SGDLS and CDR2 is YYNGEE in the germline V gene. V lost 7 bases, J lost 5 bases, and 4 bases stayed unmatched. This CDR3 has 13 amino acids. CDR3 bases: TGTGCCAGCGGATGGACAGGGGACAATGAGCAGTTCTCC. Its protein product is CASGWTGDNEQFS.

With respect to this clonotype: A much larger clone lies one base from this, so it may be a read error. V usage is TRBV4-3 and J usage is TRBJ2-7; maybe TRBD1 (7 bases). In germline, CDR1 is LGHNA, CDR2 YSLEER. The CDR3 runs 14 residues. Trimming cost V 4 bases and J 5 bases, with 15 bases left between them. The CDR3 coding sequence is TGCGCCAGCAGCCTAGCGGCCAGGGGGGACGAGCAGTACTTC. Amino acid sequence: CASSLAARGDEQYF.

This clonotype was observed a few times. The rearrangement uses TRBV4-3 and TRBJ2-2; D remains ambiguous. The V and J ends lost 0 bases and 0 bases respectively, with 8 bases between them. This CDR3 region has 16 residues. Germline CDR1 and CDR2: LGHNA and YSLEER. CDR3: CASSQEPGPNTGELFF. CDR3 sequence (DNA): TGCGCCAGCAGCCAAGAGCCCGGACCGAACACCGGGGAGCTGTTTTTT.

In regard to this clonotype: This could be a read error, since a much larger clone is one nucleotide away. The V and J genes are TRBV12-3 or TRBV12-4 and TRBJ2-1, with TRBD2 matching over 11 bases. The CDR3 runs 14 residues. V was pared by 3 bases and J by 9 bases, with 4 bases of the junction left unmatched. The CDR3 coding sequence is TGTGCCAGCAGTTTGGGACTAGCGGTCAGTGAGCAGTTCTTC. Protein sequence: CASSLGLAVSEQFF.

This clonotype was observed at least ten times. This sequence joins TRBV5-1 and TRBJ2-5; D remains unclear. V lost 1 base, J lost 2 bases, and 6 bases lay in between. The CDR3 is 13 residues long. CDR1 and CDR2 (germline): SGHRS, YFSETQ. The CDR3 is CASSLFQQETQYF. DNA of the CDR3: TGCGCCAGCAGCTTGTTCCAGCAAGAGACCCAGTACTTC.

The table lists this clonotype with many counts. This rearrangement joins TRBV7-9 to TRBJ1-2, with D possibly TRBD1 on 6 matching bases. This CDR3 spans 18 amino acids. Trimming removed 4 bases at V and 8 bases at J, with 29 bases between. Germline V lookup: CDR1 SEHNR, CDR2 FQNEAQ (reference sequence). The CDR3 nucleotides are TGTGCCAGCAGCTCCATTCCCCGGCAACAGGATCGCAGGGGCGGCTACACCTTC. Its protein product is CASSSIPRQQDRRGGYTF.

This clonotype was observed at least ten times. The chain joins TRBV24-1 to TRBJ2-1, with 10 positions matching TRBD1. The CDR3 length is 20 residues. V was pared by 3 bases and J by 4 bases, with 17 bases of the junction left unmatched. Per the germline V gene, CDR1 is KGHDR and CDR2 is SFDVKD. CDR3 bases: TGTGCCACCAGTGATCCCCCCGGGGACAGGGGCCGTGGGTCTTACAATGAGCAGTTCTTC. Protein sequence: CATSDPPGDRGRGSYNEQFF.

Of note for this clonotype: A much larger clone differs from this one at a single base, so this may be a read error. V and J are TRBV20-1 and TRBJ2-5; maybe TRBD1 (6 bases). The CDR3 is 11 amino acids. The germline V gene encodes CDR1 DFQATT and CDR2 SNEGSKA (reference sequence). In DNA, the CDR3 is TGCGGTGCTAGGCCAGGGGAGACCCAGTCCTTC. Protein sequence: CGARPGETQSF.

This clonotype has at least ten counts. J is TRBJ2-1 and V is TRBV7-3; tentative D call: TRBD2 (6 bases). CDR1 is SGHTA, CDR2 FQGTGA, per germline. The CDR3 runs to 14 residues. Trimming left V 0 bases short and J 5 bases short, with 8 bases between. The CDR3 here is CASSLTGGNNEQFF. CDR3 sequence (DNA): TGTGCCAGCAGCTTAACGGGGGGAAACAATGAGCAGTTCTTC.

This clonotype was counted ten times or more. The chain has TRBV7-9 and TRBJ2-7, with D perhaps matching TRBD1 (6 bases). CDR3 length: 15 residues. The V end lost 1 base, the J end lost 2 bases, and 12 bases lay between the germline ends. The germline gives CDR1 SEHNR, CDR2 FQNEAQ (reference sequence). The CDR3 sequence is CASSLGNRVPYEQYF. In DNA form, the CDR3 reads TGTGCCAGCAGCTTAGGGAACAGGGTCCCCTACGAGCAGTACTTC.

In the case of this clonotype: A clone one base away is much larger, so this may be a read error. V usage is TRBV7-9 and J usage is TRBJ2-1, with D hard to call. The CDR3 runs 11 residues. Germline V lookup: CDR1 SEHNR, CDR2 FQNEAQ (reference sequence). The CDR3, as DNA: TGTGCCGGCAGCTTCGCCAATGAGCAGTCCTTC. Its protein product is CAGSFANEQSF. Using reference TRBV7-9 and TRBJ2-1 for the parts outside the CDR3, the full variable domain is DTGVSQNPRHKITKRGQNVTFRCDPISEHNRLYWYRQTLGQGPEFLTYFQNEAQLEKSRLLSDRFSAERPKGSFSTLEIQRTEQGDSAMYLCAGSFANEQSFGPGTRLTVL.

At least ten counts were recorded for this clonotype. The V and J genes are TRBV19 and TRBJ1-3; D is undetermined. CDR1 is LNHDA, CDR2 SQIVND, per germline (reference sequence). V lost 11 bases and J lost 1, with 6 bases in between. The CDR3 spans 11 residues. CDR3 in amino acids: CAVSSGNTIYF. CDR3 sequence (DNA): TGTGCCGTCTCGTCTGGAAACACCATATATTTT.

The gene calls are TRBV28 and TRBJ2-1; 10 bases fit TRBD2. Losses at the gene ends were 7 bases for V and 5 bases for J; bases not matched to a gene: 5. CDR1 is MDHEN and CDR2 is SYDVKM in the germline V gene. This CDR3 has 14 amino acids. CDR3 sequence reads: CASTGTSANNEQFF. CDR3 nucleotide sequence: TGTGCCAGCACTGGGACTAGCGCGAACAATGAGCAGTTCTTC.

The table lists this clonotype with a count of one. This rearrangement joins TRBV29-1 to TRBJ2-5, with TRBD2 matching over 12 bases. The V gene end was trimmed by 6 bases and the J gene end by 5 bases; junction bases not matched to a gene: 10. CDR1 and CDR2 (germline): SQVTM, ANQGSEA. This CDR3 is built from 15 residues. In nucleotides, the CDR3 is TGCAGCGTGGCGTCTAGCGGGAGGGCCCGGGAGACCCAGTACTTC. It is translated as CSVASSGRARETQYF.

Comments on this clonotype: The junction shows a germline mismatch at one end, possibly a read error. The chain combines TRBV7-9 with TRBJ1-4; D is possibly TRBD1 (5 bases). The CDR3 extends over 15 amino acids. Germline assignment: CDR1 SEHNR and CDR2 FQNEAQ (reference sequence). CDR3: CASSLGNGGNEKLVF. CDR3 nucleotides: TGTGCCAGCAGCTTAGGGAACGGGGGTAACGAAAAACTGGTTTTT.

This clonotype appeared a few times. The chain carries TRBV5-4 and TRBJ2-4; D not certain. The CDR3 has 17 amino acids. The germline V gene has CDR1 SGHNT and CDR2 YYREEE (reference sequence). The ends were cut back, 0 bases at V and 1 base at J, with 14 bases in the middle. In DNA form, the CDR3 reads TGTGCCAGCAGCTTGGGGGCTCAAACGAGGGCCAAAAACATTCAGTACTTC. This gives the protein CASSLGAQTRAKNIQYF.

This clonotype was seen at least ten times. V usage is TRBV20-1 and J usage is TRBJ1-2, with 10 bases fitting TRBD1. There are 16 residues in the CDR3. The trim removed 6 bases at V and 4 bases at J, leaving 14 bases unmatched. Germline CDR1 DFQATT, CDR2 SNEGSKA (reference sequence). The CDR3 DNA reads TGCAGTGCCTGGGGGGACAGGGGAGGAGAGGGCTATGGCTACACCTTC. It is translated as CSAWGDRGGEGYGYTF.

As concerns this clonotype: This sequence may be a read error, since a much larger clone differs from it by one base. The chain carries TRBV20-1 and TRBJ2-7, with 11 bases fitting TRBD2. Germline assignment: CDR1 DFQATT and CDR2 SNEGSKA (reference sequence). CDR3 length equals 13 residues. CDR3 nucleotide sequence: TGCAGTGCTAGTGGGACTAGCGGCTACGCGCAGTACTTC. This gives the protein CSASGTSGYAQYF.

As to this clonotype: Being one base from a much bigger clone, this may be a read error. V gene TRBV11-3 combines with J gene TRBJ2-7; weak D call: TRBD2 (5 bases). Per the germline V gene, CDR1 is SGHNT and CDR2 is YENEEA. This CDR3 spans 14 amino acids. The CDR3 DNA sequence: TGTGCCAGCGGCTTAGGAGCGGAGCCCTGGGAGCAGTACTTC. It specifies CASGLGAEPWEQYF.

This rearrangement joins TRBV2 to TRBJ2-1; 7 nucleotides match TRBD2. V shed 6 bases and J 5 bases; nucleotides not matched to a gene: 7. Germline V gene data show CDR1 as SNHLY and CDR2 as FYNNEI. This CDR3 is 14 amino acids long. The CDR3 spells CASSSSGIDNEQFF. The CDR3 DNA reads as TGTGCCAGCAGCTCCAGCGGGATAGACAATGAGCAGTTCTTC.

The chain joins TRBV28 to TRBJ1-5, with a possible D match to TRBD1 (5 bases). The ends were cut back, 6 bases at V and 9 bases at J, with 15 bases in the middle. CDR3 length: 13 amino acids. Germline V gene lookup returns CDR1 MDHEN and CDR2 SYDVKM. The CDR3 protein is CASSPDSVGPQHF. CDR3 coding DNA: TGTGCCAGCAGCCCTGACAGTGTTGGGCCCCAGCATTTT.